The 32 T cell receptor beta chains below come from one sample, sequenced in a study of long-term antiretroviral therapy in people with HIV. They ran version v3.0 of the immunoSEQ assay at survey level. Produced via immunoSEQ multiplex PCR; TCRdb's table is partial and in-frame only. The table lists around 26,000 clones, 80% to 95% of them singletons. Sequencing used unsorted PBMCs, obtained 7.6 years after starting antiretroviral therapy. The receptor set was obtained from a woman aged 35 to 49 with HIV.

The chain uses TRBV7-9 and TRBJ2-2, with TRBD1 as a possible D gene (9 bases). Germline CDR1 SEHNR, CDR2 FQNEAQ (reference sequence). The CDR3 has 17 residues. Trimming stripped 7 bases from V and 2 bases from J, with 20 bases between. DNA for the CDR3: TGTGCCAGCACCCTCGGGGGGGGACAGGGCAACACCGGGGAGCTGTTTTTT. Residues: CASTLGGGQGNTGELFF.

The rearrangement joins TRBV2 to TRBJ1-1; D not certain. CDR1 is SNHLY, CDR2 FYNNEI, per germline. This CDR3 is 15 amino acids long. Trimming cost V 5 bases and J 1 base, with 14 bases left between them. The CDR3 region is CASSPDALQNTEAFF. CDR3 DNA sequence: TGTGCCAGCAGTCCAGATGCCCTCCAGAACACTGAAGCTTTCTTT.

V is TRBV6-5 and J is TRBJ1-2, with D unresolved. From germline, CDR1 is MNHEY and CDR2 SVGAGI. V was pared by 0 bases and J by 2 bases, with 10 bases between. The CDR3 is 15 residues long. CDR3 sequence (DNA): TGTGCCAGCAGTTACTCCTCCTCCCCAAACTATGGCTACACCTTC. It translates to CASSYSSSPNYGYTF.

Only a few counts were recorded for this clone. This chain uses TRBV4-1 with TRBJ2-7, with 8 bases lining up with TRBD2. The CDR3 is 16 residues long. Trimming at V came to 1 base and at J to 3 bases, leaving 8 bases not matched to a gene. The germline V gene has CDR1 MGHRA and CDR2 YSYEKL. In DNA form, the CDR3 reads TGCGCCAGCAGCCAAGCCTCAAGCGGGGGATACTACGAGCAGTACTTC. Translating it yields CASSQASSGGYYEQYF.

This clone was observed once. The V and J genes are TRBV5-1 and TRBJ2-1; 12 nucleotides line up with TRBD2. The CDR3 runs to 16 residues. The trim removed 4 bases at V and 7 bases at J, leaving 9 bases unmatched. In germline, CDR1 is SGHRS, CDR2 YFSETQ. The CDR3 DNA is TGCGCCAGCAGCGTCCTCCTAGCGGGGGGGCAGAATGAGCAGTTCTTC. Its protein product is CASSVLLAGGQNEQFF.

This chain links TRBV7-2 with TRBJ1-2; D possibly corresponds to TRBD1 (6 bases). The CDR3 is 16 residues long. V gave up 2 bases and J gave up 4 bases, with 17 bases separating them. CDR1 and CDR2 (germline): SGHTA, FQGNSA. For the CDR3, the DNA is TGTGCCAGCAGCTTACCGGGACAAAATGCTGGCTATGGCTACACCTTC. This encodes CASSLPGQNAGYGYTF.

The rearrangement uses TRBV5-8 and TRBJ2-1, with 11 bases matching TRBD2. CDR1 and CDR2 (germline): SGHTS, YDEGEE. Trimming cost V 4 bases and J 1 base; bases outside gene matches: 7. This CDR3 region has 17 residues. CDR3 amino acids: CASSTKRLAGSYNEQFF. The CDR3 bases are TGTGCCAGCAGCACCAAAAGACTAGCGGGATCCTACAATGAGCAGTTCTTC.

The chain carries TRBV21-1 and TRBJ1-5; the D segment call TRBD1 is taken from the table without a DNA check. TRBV21-1 is given as a pseudogene. This CDR3 has 18 amino acids. The CDR3 region is CASSKTHYGTVFGQPQHF. CDR3 sequence (DNA): TGTGCCAGCAGCAAAACCCACTACGGGACAGTCTTTGGTCAGCCCCAGCATTTT.

The CDR3 sequence is CASSYGTASYEQYF. The CDR3 nucleotides read TGTGCCAGCAGTTACGGGACCGCCAGCTACGAGCAGTACTTC. This chain uses TRBV6-5 with TRBJ2-7; either TRBD1 or TRBD2 may supply D (5 bases each). The CDR3 is made up of 14 amino acids. V was cut by 2 bases and J by 3 bases, with 11 bases left in between. CDR1 is MNHEY, CDR2 SVGAGI, per germline.

The gene calls are TRBV9 and TRBJ1-2; no clear D. Looked up from germline, CDR1 is SGDLS and CDR2 is YYNGEE. The CDR3 consists of 16 residues. The germline V and J ends were trimmed by 4 bases and 8 bases, with 24 bases remaining between them. The CDR3: CASSLTNDLRTGGYTF. The CDR3 DNA reads TGTGCCAGCAGCTTAACGAATGACCTCCGGACCGGAGGCTACACCTTC.

This clone has only a few counts. The chain has TRBV27 and TRBJ1-2; a possible D gene is TRBD1 (5 bases). CDR1 is MNHEY, CDR2 SMNVEV, per germline (reference sequence). This CDR3 spans 14 amino acids. Trimming left V 4 bases short and J 1 base short, with 10 bases between. CDR3 in DNA: TGTGCCAGCAGTTCGTCGACAGTTAACTATGGCTACACCTTC. Its protein is CASSSSTVNYGYTF.

This clone was found once. The V and J genes are TRBV25-1 and TRBJ1-2; 7 bases match TRBD1. CDR1 and CDR2 (germline): MGHDK, SYGVNS. The V and J ends lost 8 bases and 8 bases, in that order; junction bases with no gene match: 8. There are 12 residues in the CDR3. CDR3 nucleotide sequence: TGTGCCAGCGGAGGGACAGCCAGGGGCTACACCTTC. Translating it yields CASGGTARGYTF.

The CDR3 nucleotides read TGTGCCAGCAGCCCCGACAGGTGGAGCAATCAGCCCCAGCATTTT. Translated, it gives CASSPDRWSNQPQHF. V usage is TRBV6-5 and J usage is TRBJ1-5; possibly TRBD1 for D (6 bases). In germline, CDR1 is MNHEY, CDR2 SVGAGI. The CDR3 sequence is 15 residues long. Deletions cut 6 bases from V and 1 base from J, with 13 bases between.

The J gene is TRBJ1-1, the V gene TRBV5-1; D ambiguous. Between the trimmed V and J ends, which lost 1 base and 1 base, there was a span of 5 bases. CDR3 size: 13 residues. Germline-derived CDR1 and CDR2 are SGHRS and YFSETQ. CDR3 sequence reads: CASSLQSNTEAFF. CDR3 bases: TGCGCCAGCAGCTTGCAGTCGAACACTGAAGCTTTCTTT.

The chain uses TRBV5-1 and TRBJ2-7; D is unresolved. The CDR3 runs to 14 residues. The germline V and J ends were trimmed by 0 bases and 5 bases, with 12 bases remaining between them. From germline, CDR1 is SGHRS and CDR2 YFSETQ. This chain's CDR3 is CASSLVAFGDEQYF. The DNA of the CDR3 is TGCGCCAGCAGCTTGGTTGCGTTTGGGGACGAGCAGTACTTC.

The chain joins TRBV19 to TRBJ1-5; 8 positions agree with TRBD1. J was trimmed by 10 bases and V by 0 bases; bases with no gene match: 17. Germline CDR1 reads LNHDA; CDR2 reads SQIVND (reference sequence). This CDR3 region has 18 residues. The CDR3 reads CASSIDLSGTGVRDPQHF. The CDR3 DNA sequence: TGTGCCAGTAGTATAGATCTATCTGGGACAGGCGTCCGAGATCCCCAGCATTTT.

The rearrangement links TRBV21-1 to TRBJ1-1; TRBD1 was called by the table and not checked on the DNA. TRBV21-1 is reported as a pseudogene. This CDR3 has 13 amino acids. CDR3 nucleotides: TGTGCCAGCAGCAAGCCAGGGAACACTGAAGCTTTCTTT. Its translation is CASSKPGNTEAFF.

The rearrangement links TRBV7-2 to TRBJ2-2, with D perhaps matching TRBD1 (6 bases). There are 17 residues in the CDR3. CDR1 and CDR2 (germline): SGHTA, FQGNSA. The V end lost 1 base, the J end lost 1 base, and 13 bases lay between the germline ends. The CDR3 is CASSLDTGPGNTGELFF. DNA of the CDR3: TGTGCCAGCAGCTTAGACACAGGGCCCGGGAACACCGGGGAGCTGTTTTTT.

The gene calls are TRBV5-1 and TRBJ2-7, with 9 bases that match TRBD1. The length of the CDR3 is 17 residues. Germline V gene sequence: CDR1 SGHRS, CDR2 YFSETQ. The junction had 11 bases not matched to a gene; V was cut back by 1 base and J by 3 bases. The CDR3 DNA follows: TGCGCCAGCAGCTTGAATTCGCCGGGACAGGGAGACTACGAGCAGTACTTC. Translating gives CASSLNSPGQGDYEQYF. The variable domain in full, completed from reference TRBV5-1 and TRBJ2-7, reads KAGVTQTPRYLIKTRGQQVTLSCSPISGHRSVSWYQQTPGQGLQFLFEYFSETQRNKGNFPGRFSGRQFSNSRSEMNVSTLELGDSALYLCASSLNSPGQGDYEQYFGPGTRLTVT.

The chain uses TRBV19 and TRBJ1-5; TRBD1 agrees at 7 bases. The CDR3 is 16 amino acids. Germline loops: CDR1 LNHDA, CDR2 SQIVND (reference sequence). The V segment lost 4 bases and the J segment 3 bases; nucleotides outside the gene matches: 9. CDR3 nucleotides: TGTGCCAGTAGTACTCGATCAGACAGGGTCAATCAGCCCCAGCATTTT. Its translation is CASSTRSDRVNQPQHF.

The chain links TRBV7-2 to TRBJ1-6; tentatively, D is TRBD1 (6 bases). V shed 0 bases and J shed 5 bases, with 8 bases lying between them. Germline V gives CDR1 SGHTA, CDR2 FQGNSA. This CDR3 has 15 residues. The CDR3 loop reads CASSLAQGHNSPLHF. The CDR3 DNA reads TGTGCCAGCAGCTTAGCTCAGGGGCATAATTCACCCCTCCACTTT.

The chain is built from TRBV28 and TRBJ2-3; 7 bases are shared with TRBD1. The CDR3 is 15 residues long. V lost 5 bases and J lost 1; bases outside the gene matches: 6. CDR1 and CDR2 from the germline V gene are MDHEN and SYDVKM. DNA of the CDR3: TGTGCCAGCAGTCTCGGACAGGCTGGCACAGATACGCAGTATTTT. Protein sequence: CASSLGQAGTDTQYF.

The chain joins TRBV19 to TRBJ1-2; the match to TRBD1 covers 11 bases. The CDR3 contains 14 residues. V shed 5 bases, J shed 8 bases, and the junction held 7 bases outside the gene matches. The germline V gene encodes CDR1 LNHDA and CDR2 SQIVND (reference sequence). The DNA of the CDR3 is TGTGCCAGTAGTCCGGGACAGGGGGATTCGGGCTACACCTTC. Translated: CASSPGQGDSGYTF.

The genes are TRBV19 and TRBJ1-3; D gene uncertain. Looked up from germline, CDR1 is LNHDA and CDR2 is SQIVND (reference sequence). The CDR3 has 15 residues. With 3 bases removed from V and 0 bases from J, the gap between germline ends came to 9 bases. CDR3 in amino acids: CASSIDASSGNTIYF. The CDR3 bases are TGTGCCAGTAGTATCGACGCCAGCTCTGGAAACACCATATATTTT.

The chain couples TRBV5-8 to TRBJ2-4; 9 nucleotides agree with TRBD1. The germline V gene encodes CDR1 SGHTS and CDR2 YDEGEE. V trimming: 6 bases; J trimming: 6 bases; junction bases outside the gene matches: 13. The CDR3 extends over 16 amino acids. CDR3 amino acids: CASIRATGGVINIQYF. The CDR3, as DNA: TGTGCCAGCATCCGTGCAACAGGGGGCGTAATAAACATTCAGTACTTC.

This clone was observed a single time. V and J are TRBV27 and TRBJ1-2, with D possibly matching TRBD1 (5 bases). This CDR3 spans 14 amino acids. Germline CDR1 and CDR2: MNHEY and SMNVEV (reference sequence). V lost 4 bases and J 6 bases, leaving 15 bases between the germline ends. The CDR3 protein is CASSSQGTVNGYTF. CDR3 DNA sequence: TGTGCCAGCAGTTCTCAGGGAACGGTGAATGGCTACACCTTC.

J is TRBJ1-1 and V is TRBV7-2; TRBD1 agrees at 9 bases. The V segment lost 5 bases and the J segment 4 bases; nucleotides outside the gene matches: 11. Germline CDR1 is SGHTA and CDR2 is FQGNSA. The CDR3 extends over 16 amino acids. The CDR3 loop is CASSASRTGVFTEAFF. The CDR3 coding sequence is TGTGCCAGCAGCGCCTCACGGACAGGGGTGTTCACTGAAGCTTTCTTT.

This chain links TRBV19 with TRBJ2-2, with D possibly TRBD1 on 5 matching bases. Germline V gives CDR1 LNHDA, CDR2 SQIVND (reference sequence). Trimming cost V 3 bases and J 7 bases, with 12 bases left between them. This CDR3 has 14 residues. CDR3 in amino acids: CASSIKGNVGELFF. The CDR3 bases are TGTGCCAGTAGTATTAAGGGGAATGTCGGGGAGCTGTTTTTT.

CDR3 sequence: CASSPPGSGNQPQHF. CDR3 coding DNA: TGTGCCAGCAGCCCCCCGGGCTCGGGCAATCAGCCCCAGCATTTT. The chain carries TRBV7-2 and TRBJ1-5; D is unresolved. Germline assignment: CDR1 SGHTA and CDR2 FQGNSA. The CDR3 consists of 15 residues. Trimming stripped 5 bases from V and 2 bases from J, with 13 bases between.

This rearrangement joins TRBV11-2 to TRBJ1-1; D not resolved. V was clipped by 4 bases and J by 0 bases, with 15 bases between them. The CDR3 extends over 16 amino acids. Per the germline V gene, CDR1 is SGHAT and CDR2 is FQNNGV. CDR3 sequence (DNA): TGTGCCAGCAGCTACTCGGACGGCGGCATGAACACTGAAGCTTTCTTT. This sequence encodes CASSYSDGGMNTEAFF.

The chain carries TRBV4-2 and TRBJ2-3; 9 bases are shared with TRBD2. This CDR3 region has 18 residues. Germline loops: CDR1 LGHNA, CDR2 YNFKEQ. Losses at the gene ends were 0 bases for V and 6 bases for J; bases not matched to a gene: 13. The CDR3 region has the DNA TGTGCCAGCAGCCAAGATCGAGGTGGCGGGGGGGCCCGGGATACGCAGTATTTT. It encodes CASSQDRGGGGARDTQYF.

The chain uses TRBV5-1 and TRBJ1-1; 8 nucleotides align to TRBD1. The CDR3 is made up of 14 amino acids. Germline V gives CDR1 SGHRS, CDR2 YFSETQ. V shed 4 bases, J shed 6 bases, and the junction held 8 bases outside the gene matches. CDR3 amino acids: CASSLTGETAEAFF. DNA of the CDR3: TGCGCCAGCAGCCTGACAGGGGAAACGGCTGAAGCTTTCTTT.